This TCR beta chain was retrieved from a study of blood T cell repertoires in COVID-19 (dated by TCRdb to 2019 to 2021). The study in broad terms: Samples covering the acute and convalescent phases of COVID-19 were provided by collaborators in the United States, Italy and Spain. The material from the prospective study consisted of cDNA or gDNA derived from T cells, B-cell-depleted T cells, or PBMCs. Subjects who had been exposed to COVID-19, were actively infected with it, or had recovered from it provided the deeply sampled blood TCRbeta repertoires that made up the dataset. The repertoires were released in a freely available public database meant as a resource for research on the immune response to SARS-CoV-2. The samples were drawn from two sources: the first 160 participants of the ongoing ImmuneRACE study, and 950 to 1,500 subjects contributed by 6 global collaborators. The sample metadata nearly always contained a de-identified subject ID, COVID-19 status, age in years and sex. Where available, HLA class I and class II types were obtained from metadata supplied by the sample provider rather than from assay-based typing.

The immunoSEQ Assay, a bias-controlled multiplex PCR, was used to amplify TCRbeta CDR3 regions from genomic DNA. Processing in the source paper ran as follows. Nucleated cell counts per sample were estimated from amplification of reference gene primers within the assay. Sequence reads were collapsed and filtered to measure the absolute abundance of every unique TCRbeta CDR3 rearrangement. For each sample, productive Simpson clonality was calculated as the square root of Simpson's diversity index over productive rearrangements. TCRdb provides this immuneACCESS table in a form limited to in-frame rearrangements. Some clones are lacking; in checked studies, under half of them reflect an unresolved V gene, and why the rest are absent is not known. V and J calls plus clone size are reproduced from that table; the DNA served to infer D and trimming. For this sample the table gives 230,000 or so clones, of which around 89% were detected only once. Roughly 2.8% of the sample is in the top ten clones.

Participants in the prospective study were enrolled through a virtual design, were aged roughly 18 to 100 years, and lived in approximately 25 United States geographic areas. In the prospective study, cohorts were assigned on the basis of participant-reported clinical history obtained from a screening survey and a study questionnaire. Recovered participants in ImmuneRACE Cohort 3 were defined by two consecutive negative NP/OP PCR tests, clearance by a healthcare professional, or resolution of symptoms. Mobile phlebotomists in the prospective study collected whole blood, serum and a nasopharyngeal or oropharyngeal swab from every participant. Over a roughly two-month period, participants in the prospective study had the option of providing additional blood draws and questionnaires. Blood samples from the prospective study were shipped frozen or at room temperature prior to DNA extraction. Points on this clone: The antigen this receptor binds is unknown. One base away there is no much larger clone; base qualities are not given.

Taken from cysteine to phenylalanine, the CDR3 has 16 residues. The retained sequence is limited to the CDR3, 48 bases, with the frame set at the first base. The trim is 2 bases for V and 0 bases for J, with a gap of 11 bases between the germline ends. Sequences SGHTA (CDR1) and FQGNSA (CDR2) are obtained from the germline V gene. The full study reports these points: How much clinical and demographic metadata was included differed by source and by participant, and the metadata was provided uncurated.

The sequence was obtained from a woman aged 25 to 39 who had recovered from COVID-19. The chain joins TRBV7-2 to TRBJ1-5; TRBD1 could be the D gene, as 6 bases match. Specimen: PBMCs or T cells enriched from blood (not recorded which). The CDR3: CASSLRVDSSNQPQHF. The DNA is as follows: TGTGCCAGCAGCTTAAGGGTGGACAGTAGCAATCAGCCCCAGCATTTT.